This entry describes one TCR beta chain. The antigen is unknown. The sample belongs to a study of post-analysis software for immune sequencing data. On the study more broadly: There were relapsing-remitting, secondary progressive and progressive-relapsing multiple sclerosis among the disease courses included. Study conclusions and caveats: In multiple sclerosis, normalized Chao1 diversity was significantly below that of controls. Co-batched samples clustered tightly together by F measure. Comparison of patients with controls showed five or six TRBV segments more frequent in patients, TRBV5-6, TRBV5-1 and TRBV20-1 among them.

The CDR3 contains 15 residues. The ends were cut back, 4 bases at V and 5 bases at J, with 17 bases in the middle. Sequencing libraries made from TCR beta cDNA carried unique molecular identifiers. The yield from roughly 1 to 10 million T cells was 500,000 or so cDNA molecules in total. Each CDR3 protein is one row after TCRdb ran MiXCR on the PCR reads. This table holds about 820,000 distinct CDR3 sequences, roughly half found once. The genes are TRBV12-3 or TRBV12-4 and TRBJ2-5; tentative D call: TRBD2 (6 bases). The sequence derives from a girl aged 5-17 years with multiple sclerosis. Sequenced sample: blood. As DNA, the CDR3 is TGTGCCAGCAGTTACGGGGGAACGGGTCGGGAGACCCAGTACTTC. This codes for CASSYGGTGRETQYF.